The T cell receptor (beta chain) under discussion was sequenced for a study of beta chain features in type 1 diabetes. This clone appeared a few times. Its antigen is undetermined. Expressed TCRB transcripts were sequenced after all isolated RNA was converted to cDNA. Assay: immunoSEQ multiplex PCR; the TCRdb copy retains only in-frame clones and omits some. The data show about 160,000 clones, approximately 9% seen once. General observations from the study: Shorter TCRB CDR3s, moderately but significantly so, marked every one of the four CD4+ subsets in Type 1 diabetes patients.

The source material was central memory CD4+ T cells from blood. The sequence came from a woman younger than 35 with type 1 diabetes.

The DNA of the CDR3 is TGTGCCAGCAGCCGGACAGGGAATGGCTACACCTTC. It is translated as CASSRTGNGYTF. The chain carries TRBV11-2 and TRBJ1-2; 8 bases are shared with TRBD1. CDR1 and CDR2 (germline): SGHAT, FQNNGV. The length of the CDR3 is 12 residues. V dropped 5 bases and J dropped 6; count of bases not matched to a gene: 2.